The present T cell receptor (beta chain) was sequenced within a study of early T cells in non-severe SARS-CoV-2 infection. On the study more broadly: Bulk RNA taken from unsorted whole blood was sequenced, leaving chains unpaired.

Germline assignment: CDR1 MNHEY and CDR2 SVGAGI. Between the trimmed V and J ends, which lost 0 bases and 5 bases, there was a span of 11 bases. The CDR3 runs to 16 residues. This clonotype was seen repeatedly, ten times or more. The antigen remains undetermined. Attachment of unique molecular identifiers to individual cDNA molecules was performed. TCRdb ran MiXCR on the 5' RACE reads and lists one entry per CDR3 protein. The repertoire holds nearly 90,000 distinct CDR3 sequences, with 13% to 15% as singletons. Study-wide results and limits: VDJdb matches were skewed toward anti-spike CD8 T cell responses.

The chain employs TRBV6-5 and TRBJ1-6; D gene ambiguous. This sequence originates from an adult who was a healthcare worker with PCR-confirmed SARS-CoV-2 infection or an uninfected control (not recorded which). Sequences were obtained from whole blood. DNA for the CDR3: TGTGCCAGCAGTTACTCGAGAGCGAGGAATAATTCACCCCTCCACTTT. This encodes CASSYSRARNNSPLHF.